The 4 T cell receptor beta chains in this list originate from one sample, sequenced in a study of T cell clonotyping in hematopoietic cell transplantation. Repertoires were generated with immunoSEQ multiplex PCR, while TCRdb's copy carries only in-frame clones and drops some. Among over 700 clones listed, about 95% were seen once. The sequenced sample was peripheral blood mononuclear cells, obtained 180 days after allogeneic stem cell transplant. All receptors derive from a male patient between 60 and 69 years old who had an allogeneic stem cell transplant from an unrelated donor, so T cells may come from the graft donor. Some clones in this sample may be carry-over from other donors' samples.

The rearrangement uses TRBV9 and TRBJ2-2; possible D gene TRBD1, 5 bases. The CDR3 consists of 14 residues. V shed 4 bases and J shed 6 bases, with 13 bases lying between them. CDR1 is SGDLS and CDR2 is YYNGEE in the germline V gene. Here the CDR3 reads CASSPKTVSGELFF. DNA for the CDR3: TGTGCCAGCAGCCCAAAGACAGTTTCCGGGGAGCTGTTTTTT.

The V gene is TRBV6-1, the J gene TRBJ1-2; tentatively, D is TRBD1 (6 bases). The ends were cut back, 3 bases at V and 13 bases at J, with 21 bases in the middle. The CDR3 loop spans 14 amino acids. Germline V gene lookup returns CDR1 MNHNS and CDR2 SASEGT. The chain's CDR3 is CASSDLGRGMRGTF. The CDR3, as DNA: TGTGCCAGCAGTGATCTAGGCAGGGGAATGCGGGGCACCTTC.

The CDR3 protein is CASSRAHLYGYTF. For the CDR3, the DNA is TGTGCCAGCAGCCGGGCCCACCTCTATGGCTACACCTTC. The V call is TRBV5-8, the J call TRBJ1-2; D gene ambiguous. V dropped 4 bases and J dropped 4 bases, with 11 bases sitting between them. The length of the CDR3 is 13 residues. Germline assignment: CDR1 SGHTS and CDR2 YDEGEE. Full variable domain (remainder filled in from reference TRBV5-8 and TRBJ1-2): EAGVTQSPTHLIKTRGQQATLRCSPISGHTSVYWYQQALGLGLQFLLWYDEGEERNRGNFPPRFSGRQFPNYSSELNVNALELEDSALYLCASSRAHLYGYTFGSGTRLTVV.

The J gene is TRBJ2-1, the V gene TRBV28; TRBD2 aligns across 7 bases. The CDR3 spans 14 residues. Germline trimming cut 3 bases from V and 9 bases from J; bases unmatched to any gene: 8. Germline loops: CDR1 MDHEN, CDR2 SYDVKM. Written as DNA, the CDR3 is TGTGCCAGCAGTTTGTACCTCTGGGGGGGTGAGCAGTTCTTC. It translates to CASSLYLWGGEQFF.